Listed here are 18 T cell receptor beta chains from one sample, sequenced in a study of T cell repertoires in cytomegalovirus infection. One entry per CDR3 protein, called by TCRdb with MiXCR from the reads. Here the sample spans 750,000 to 900,000 distinct CDR3 sequences, almost 30% being singletons. These receptors are not linked to any known antigen. Sequenced material: cultured CD8+ T cells from PBMCs, taken from culture after CMV antigen stimulation. Receptors were obtained from a human donor in good health (CMV status not recorded). Some clones in this sample may be carry-over from other donors' samples.

This clonotype was seen more than once but under ten times. The V and J genes are TRBV7-9 and TRBJ1-5; the D gene is possibly TRBD1 (5 bases). Germline V gene sequence: CDR1 SEHNR, CDR2 FQNEAQ (reference sequence). V was shortened by 1 base and J by 10 bases, with 14 bases between the two germline ends. The CDR3 loop spans 14 amino acids. CDR3 in amino acids: CASSLERDRLPQHF. The CDR3 DNA reads TGTGCCAGCAGCTTAGAAAGGGACCGTTTACCCCAGCATTTT.

In this sample, this clonotype turned up a few times. The genes are TRBV20-1 and TRBJ2-1; D tentatively fits TRBD1 or TRBD2 (7 bases each). The CDR3 runs to 15 residues. V lost 0 bases and J lost 8, with 17 bases in between. Germline V gene sequence: CDR1 DFQATT, CDR2 SNEGSKA (reference sequence). CDR3 sequence: CSARDIHAGGDEQFF. The CDR3 nucleotides read TGCAGTGCTAGAGATATACACGCAGGGGGGGATGAGCAGTTCTTC.

This clonotype was observed a handful of times. This chain uses TRBV5-5 with TRBJ2-1; 10 nucleotides match TRBD1. V shed 4 bases and J 3 bases; nucleotides not matched to a gene: 13. The CDR3 consists of 18 residues. Germline assignment: CDR1 SGHKS and CDR2 YYEKEE (reference sequence). For the CDR3, the DNA is TGTGCCAGCAGCATGACAGGGGGCTTACTCAATCTCTACAATGAGCAGTTCTTC. Protein: CASSMTGGLLNLYNEQFF. Variable domain in full (rest from reference TRBV5-5 and TRBJ2-1): DAGVTQSPTHLIKTRGQQVTLRCSPISGHKSVSWYQQVLGQGPQFIFQYYEKEERGRGNFPDRFSARQFPNYSSELNVNALLLGDSALYLCASSMTGGLLNLYNEQFFGPGTRLTVL.

The rearrangement joins TRBV27 to TRBJ1-5, with unresolved D. The CDR3 extends over 14 amino acids. Germline-derived CDR1 and CDR2 are MNHEY and SMNVEV (reference sequence). V was clipped by 5 bases and J by 5 bases, with 13 bases between them. CDR3 sequence reads: CASSLSPWDQPQHF. The CDR3 DNA sequence: TGTGCCAGCAGTCTCAGTCCGTGGGATCAGCCCCAGCATTTT.

CDR3 residues: CSARSLAYEQYV. The CDR3 DNA is TGCAGTGCTAGGTCGCTAGCGTACGAGCAGTACGTC. V usage is TRBV20-1 and J usage is TRBJ2-7, with a weak D call TRBD2 (6 bases). Trimming removed 3 bases at V and 4 bases at J, with 10 bases between. Germline lookup yields CDR1 DFQATT and CDR2 SNEGSKA (reference sequence). This CDR3 spans 12 amino acids.

In this sample, this clonotype turned up a few times. The rearrangement uses TRBV6-5 and TRBJ1-5; D is uncertain. The V gene's germline CDR1 is MNHEY and CDR2 SVGAGI. Trimming shortened V by 5 bases and J by 2 bases, and 10 bases separated the two germline ends. There are 14 residues in the CDR3. CDR3 in DNA: TGTGCCAGCAGTCCGGGATCCGGCAATCAGCCCCAGCATTTT. It encodes CASSPGSGNQPQHF.

This chain links TRBV7-3 with TRBJ2-3; tentatively, D is TRBD2 (6 bases). CDR1 and CDR2 (germline): SGHTA, FQGTGA. The CDR3 has 15 residues. V shed 6 bases and J shed 6 bases, with 19 bases lying between them. The CDR3 region has the DNA TGTGCCAGCAGTTCGGGCGGGGCCCCCAGGGATACGCAGTATTTT. Encoded protein: CASSSGGAPRDTQYF. Full variable domain (outside the CDR3, taken from reference TRBV7-3 and TRBJ2-3): GAGVSQTPSNKVTEKGKYVELRCDPISGHTALYWYRQSLGQGPEFLIYFQGTGAADDSGLPNDRFFAVRPEGSVSTLKIQRTERGDSAVYLCASSSGGAPRDTQYFGPGTRLTVL.

This clonotype has only a few counts. The CDR3 region has the DNA TGTGCCAGCAGCCGATATGGACAGCTTAATTCACCCCTCCACTTT. This codes for CASSRYGQLNSPLHF. The genes are TRBV14 and TRBJ1-6, with a tentative D call TRBD1 (6 bases). The CDR3 has 15 residues. Per germline, CDR1 SGHDN and CDR2 FVKESK. Trimming took 4 bases from V and 6 from J, leaving 13 bases between them.

This clonotype was recorded a few times. The CDR3 nucleotides are TGTGCCAGCAGCGTAGACGGGGGCTGGGATGAGCAGTTCTTC. Translation gives CASSVDGGWDEQFF. The rearrangement uses TRBV9 and TRBJ2-1; the D call may be TRBD1 or TRBD2 (6 bases each). CDR3 length: 14 residues. The V end lost 0 bases, the J end lost 8 bases, and 12 bases lay between the germline ends. Per germline, CDR1 SGDLS and CDR2 YYNGEE. The full variable domain, with the rest looked up from reference TRBV9 and TRBJ2-1, is DSGVTQTPKHLITATGQRVTLRCSPRSGDLSVYWYQQSLDQGLQFLIQYYNGEERAKGNILERFSAQQFPDLHSELNLSSLELGDSALYFCASSVDGGWDEQFFGPGTRLTVL.

This clonotype was picked up a small number of times. This chain joins TRBV11-2 and TRBJ1-3; D unresolved. The germline V gene encodes CDR1 SGHAT and CDR2 FQNNGV. With 5 bases removed from V and 2 bases from J, the gap between germline ends came to 16 bases. The CDR3 loop spans 16 amino acids. The CDR3 DNA is TGTGCCAGCAGCCCATGGAAGGATTTGACTGGAAACACCATATATTTT. Its protein is CASSPWKDLTGNTIYF.

The table lists this clonotype with a few counts. J is TRBJ1-1 and V is TRBV6-1; the D is unclear. The CDR3 consists of 13 residues. The V gene's germline CDR1 is MNHNS and CDR2 SASEGT. Trimming shortened V by 6 bases and J by 0 bases, and 8 bases separated the two germline ends. CDR3 sequence (DNA): TGTGCCAGCAGGCAAAGGGTGAACACTGAAGCTTTCTTT. This gives the protein CASRQRVNTEAFF.

The V call is TRBV15, the J call TRBJ2-7, with D tentatively TRBD1 (6 bases). This CDR3 has 16 residues. The V gene lost 3 bases and the J gene lost 2 bases, with 17 bases spanning the gap. Germline V lookup: CDR1 LNHNV, CDR2 YYDKDF (reference sequence). In nucleotides, the CDR3 is TGTGCCACCAGCAGCGACTGGACAGCCCTTACCTACGAGCAGTACGTC. Translation: CATSSDWTALTYEQYV.

The V gene is TRBV6-6, the J gene TRBJ1-1, with a tentative D call TRBD1 (6 bases). The V gene's germline CDR1 is MNHNY and CDR2 SVGAGI (reference sequence). V shed 0 bases and J shed 0 bases, with 20 bases lying between them. This CDR3 spans 19 amino acids. The CDR3 region is CASSYSDSYLAELNTEAFF. CDR3 sequence (DNA): TGTGCCAGCAGTTACTCGGACAGCTACCTGGCTGAATTGAACACTGAAGCTTTCTTT.

This clonotype was recorded only once. The chain carries TRBV4-1 and TRBJ1-1; D perhaps matches TRBD1 (5 bases). Trimming took 2 bases from V and 3 from J, leaving 16 bases between them. In germline, CDR1 is MGHRA, CDR2 YSYEKL. The CDR3 has 16 amino acids. CDR3 in DNA: TGCGCCAGCAGCCAATTTAAAGGGACGGCCCACACTGAAGCTTTCTTT. This gives the protein CASSQFKGTAHTEAFF.

The chain carries TRBV12-5 and TRBJ1-5, with no clear D. CDR1 and CDR2 from the germline V gene are LGHNT and FRNRAP. Trimming removed 1 base from V and 6 bases from J, with 7 bases in between. This CDR3 comprises 13 residues. The CDR3, as DNA: TGTGCTAGTGGTTTGGCCCCTCTTCAGCCCCAGCATTTT. It yields the protein CASGLAPLQPQHF.

V and J are TRBV27 and TRBJ1-5; no clear D gene. Trimming removed 6 bases at V and 4 bases at J, with 16 bases between. Germline V gene lookup returns CDR1 MNHEY and CDR2 SMNVEV (reference sequence). The CDR3 spans 15 residues. In DNA, the CDR3 is TGTGCCAGCAGCCGACATAACGGAGGAAATCAGCCCCAGCATTTT. It translates to CASSRHNGGNQPQHF.

The rearrangement joins TRBV6-5 to TRBJ1-5; TRBD1 agrees at 7 bases. Per germline, CDR1 MNHEY and CDR2 SVGAGI. J gave up 1 base and V 2 bases, and 5 bases lay outside the gene matches. CDR3 length equals 16 residues. CDR3: CASSYPRDSSNQPQHF. CDR3 nucleotide sequence: TGTGCCAGCAGTTACCCCCGGGACAGCAGCAATCAGCCCCAGCATTTT.

CDR3 sequence reads: CATTGTGLEAFF. The DNA of the CDR3 is TGTGCCACGACCGGGACAGGCCTTGAAGCTTTCTTT. J is TRBJ1-1 and V is TRBV15; 8 nucleotides line up with TRBD1. In germline, CDR1 is LNHNV, CDR2 YYDKDF (reference sequence). The CDR3 sequence is 12 residues long. Germline trimming cut 9 bases from V and 7 bases from J; bases unmatched to any gene: 7.